This T cell receptor (beta chain) was sequenced for a study of beta chain features in type 1 diabetes. Across the study: All of the samples together had 85 million to 130 million sorted cells examined.

Study-level points and caveats: Moderate yet significant TCRB CDR3 shortening was seen in Type 1 diabetes patients in all four CD4+ subsets.

The length of the CDR3 is 14 residues. The germline CDR1 and CDR2 sequences are GTSNPN and SVGIG (reference sequence). Trimming stripped 2 bases from V and 0 bases from J, with 8 bases between. CD45RO/CCR7/CD25/CD127/CD95/CD27 sorting isolated CD4+ naive, central memory, regulatory and stem cell-like memory cells. Each sorted population was over 95% pure. Remarks on this clone: Its target is unknown. This CDR3 is also generated by other DNA sequences in the sample.

The study reverse transcribed the entire isolated RNA, so it sequenced expressed TCRB transcripts. Assay: immunoSEQ multiplex PCR; the TCRdb copy retains only in-frame clones and omits some. This sample carries around 250,000 clones, around 24% of them seen once, and the ten largest clones take roughly 0.011%. The receptor's source is a woman aged 25-40 years with type 1 diabetes. The chain couples TRBV30 to TRBJ2-1; weak D call: TRBD2 (6 bases). Specimen: naive CD4+ T cells from blood. CDR3 sequence: CAWSRGTSYNEQFF. Written as DNA, the CDR3 is TGTGCCTGGAGTCGGGGGACCTCCTACAATGAGCAGTTCTTC.